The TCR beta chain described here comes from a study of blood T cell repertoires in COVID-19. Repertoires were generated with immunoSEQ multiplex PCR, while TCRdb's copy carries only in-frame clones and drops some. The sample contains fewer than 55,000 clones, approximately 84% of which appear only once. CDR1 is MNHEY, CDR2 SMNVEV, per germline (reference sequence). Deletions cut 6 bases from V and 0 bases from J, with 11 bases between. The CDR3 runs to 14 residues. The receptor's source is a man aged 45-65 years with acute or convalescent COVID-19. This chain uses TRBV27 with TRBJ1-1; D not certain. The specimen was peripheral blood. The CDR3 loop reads CASSWAAMNTEAFF. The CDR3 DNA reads TGTGCCAGCAGCTGGGCAGCCATGAACACTGAAGCTTTCTTT.